The subject of this entry is one T cell receptor (beta chain). Its antigen is unknown. Original handling: There were no quality scores in the junction-only immunoSEQ sequences, so filtering differed. Assay: immunoSEQ multiplex PCR; the TCRdb copy retains only in-frame clones and omits some. The DNA gave D and trimming, while V, J and clone size come from that table. The sample holds about 1.5 million clones, about 96% seen once. Trimming removed 2 bases from V and 2 bases from J; junction bases left unmatched: 3. The CDR3 is 15 residues long. Germline CDR1 and CDR2: SGHTA and FQGNSA. The data were obtained in a study of shared clonotypes between healthy human individuals. Findings of the study overall: The generation probabilities recorded for non-shared clonotypes fell below those of clonotypes shared by all four donors.

Division of CD4+ cells produced a CD45RA+ naive subset and a CD45RA-negative memory subset. This receptor was taken from a man younger than 45 in good health. This chain links TRBV7-2 with TRBJ2-7; TRBD2 matches at 10 bases. The sequencing sample was made of naive CD4+ T cells sorted from blood. Subset of the sample: CD45RA+ positively selected. This chain's CDR3 is CASSLPSGSTYEQYF. The CDR3 DNA sequence: TGTGCCAGCAGCTTACCTAGCGGGAGTACCTACGAGCAGTACTTC.